This T cell receptor (beta chain) was recovered during a study of T cell responses to AZD1222 COVID-19 vaccine. CDR1 is LGHDT and CDR2 is YNNKEL in the germline V gene (reference sequence). V lost 4 bases to trimming and J lost 0 bases, with 10 bases between them. The CDR3 is 15 amino acids. Profiling relied on immunoSEQ multiplex PCR, and the TCRdb table lists in-frame clones only, not all of them. Seen here are about 84,000 clones, approximately 83% observed once, and the top ten hold 9% to 13%. Sample: peripheral blood, taken 28 days after the second AZD1222 dose. The chain is built from TRBV3-1 (or the pseudogene TRBV3-2) and TRBJ1-5; D gene ambiguous. The receptor comes from an adult who received the AZD1222 COVID-19 vaccine. The CDR3 region has the DNA TGTGCCAGCAGCCCTCAGGTTAATAGCAATCAGCCCCAGCATTTT. Amino acid sequence: CASSPQVNSNQPQHF.